The sequence of this T cell receptor beta chain was determined in a study of OX40 agonist ivuxolimab in advanced cancers. Study details: Age averaged around 60 years (range about 23 to 85), and approximately 80% were male. Findings of the study overall: Dose levels from 0.1 to 3.0 mg/kg saw CD4+ and CD8+ blood T cells expand clonally by week 6.

As concerns this clone: The antigen is not known.

Data came from immunoSEQ multiplex PCR; TCRdb stores just in-frame clones and leaves some out. The repertoire includes around 66,000 clones, roughly 88% of them detected once, and more than 0.9% sits in the top ten. Trimming at V came to 4 bases and at J to 3 bases, leaving 11 bases not matched to a gene. This CDR3 is 16 amino acids long. From germline, CDR1 is LNHDA and CDR2 SQIVND (reference sequence). Anyone with autoimmune disease history or systemic immunosuppression was excluded. With baseline, cycle 4 day 1, and cycle 7 day 1 as timepoints, blood was sampled. The sequence came from an adult with an advanced solid tumor such as melanoma, head and neck, liver or kidney cancer. The rearrangement links TRBV19 to TRBJ2-7; 8 bases are shared with TRBD1. The sequencing here drew on CD4+ or CD8+ T cells sorted from blood, taken in a trial of the OX40 agonist ivuxolimab. CDR3 in DNA: TGTGCCAGTAGTACTGGACAGGGAGGACCTAACTACGAGCAGTACTTC. It yields the protein CASSTGQGGPNYEQYF.